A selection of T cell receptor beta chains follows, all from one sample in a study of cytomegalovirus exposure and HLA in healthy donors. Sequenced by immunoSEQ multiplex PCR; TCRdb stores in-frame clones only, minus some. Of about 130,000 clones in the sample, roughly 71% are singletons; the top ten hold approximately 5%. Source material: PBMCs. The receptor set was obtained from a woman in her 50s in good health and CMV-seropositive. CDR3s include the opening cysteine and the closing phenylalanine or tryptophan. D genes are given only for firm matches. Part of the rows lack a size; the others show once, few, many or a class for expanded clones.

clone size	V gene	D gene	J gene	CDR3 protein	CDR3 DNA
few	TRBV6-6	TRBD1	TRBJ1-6	CAITGTGGSPLHF	TGTGCCATCACCGGGACAGGGGGTTCACCCCTCCACTTT
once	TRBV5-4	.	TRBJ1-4	CASSLGGANEKLFF	TGTGCCAGCAGCTTGGGGGGAGCTAATGAAAAACTGTTTTTT
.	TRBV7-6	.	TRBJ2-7	CASSLGLGQSSEQYF	TGTGCCAGCAGCTTAGGCCTCGGACAGTCTAGCGAGCAGTACTTC
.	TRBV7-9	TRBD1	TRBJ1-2	CASSPPARQGRDYGYTF	TGTGCCAGCAGCCCCCCCGCGAGACAGGGCCGGGACTATGGCTACACCTTC
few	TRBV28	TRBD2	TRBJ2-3	CASSFWREHTDTQYF	TGTGCCAGCAGTTTCTGGCGGGAGCACACAGATACGCAGTATTTT
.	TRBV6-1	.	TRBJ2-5	CASRIQETQYF	TGTGCCAGCAGAATACAAGAGACCCAGTACTTC
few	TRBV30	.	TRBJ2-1	CAWKVVTGTHYNEQFF	TGTGCCTGGAAGGTCGTCACCGGGACACACTACAATGAGCAGTTCTTC
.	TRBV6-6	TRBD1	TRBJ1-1	CASSPSWTGVSEAFF	TGTGCCAGCAGTCCCTCCTGGACAGGGGTTAGTGAAGCTTTCTTT
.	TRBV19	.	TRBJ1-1	CASSIDTARLGTEAFF	TGTGCCAGTAGTATAGATACAGCCCGCCTGGGCACTGAAGCTTTCTTT
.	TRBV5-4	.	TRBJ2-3	CASSLAGGGTDTQYF	TGTGCCAGCAGCTTGGCTGGCGGGGGCACAGATACGCAGTATTTT
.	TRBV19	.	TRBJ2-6	CASSTKPLWTVGANVLTF	TGTGCCAGTAGTACGAAACCCCTATGGACAGTGGGGGCCAACGTCCTGACTTTC
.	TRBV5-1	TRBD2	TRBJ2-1	CASSPSGGASNEQFF	TGCGCCAGCAGCCCCAGCGGGGGGGCAAGCAATGAGCAGTTCTTC
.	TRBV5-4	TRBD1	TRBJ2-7	CASSLAGQGSHEQYF	TGTGCCAGCAGCTTGGCGGGACAGGGGTCCCACGAGCAGTACTTC
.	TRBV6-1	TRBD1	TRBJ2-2	CASINRGSTGELFF	TGTGCCAGTATCAACAGGGGGTCAACCGGGGAGCTGTTTTTT
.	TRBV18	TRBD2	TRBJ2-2	CASSPLPLAGRNTGELFF	TGTGCCAGCTCACCGCTCCCGCTAGCGGGGCGGAACACCGGGGAGCTGTTTTTT
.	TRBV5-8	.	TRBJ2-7	CASSGLYEQYF	TGTGCCAGCAGCGGCTTGTACGAGCAGTACTTC
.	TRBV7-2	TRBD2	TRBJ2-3	CASSKGGGARNTQYF	TGTGCCAGCAGCAAGGGCGGGGGGGCTAGGAATACGCAGTATTTT
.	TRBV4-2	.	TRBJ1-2	CASSQVIRGTNYGYTF	TGTGCCAGCAGCCAAGTTATCCGGGGGACTAACTATGGCTACACCTTC
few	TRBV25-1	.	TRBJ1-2	CASSDGKTRLSGYPF	TGTGCCAGCAGTGATGGAAAGACCAGGCTAAGCGGCTACCCCTTC
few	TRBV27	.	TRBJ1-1	CASSMAGTPGEAFF	TGTGCCAGCAGTATGGCAGGGACACCTGGTGAAGCTTTCTTT
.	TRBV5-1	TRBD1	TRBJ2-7	CASSPRTGSYEQYF	TGCGCCAGCAGCCCGCGGACAGGGTCGTACGAGCAGTACTTC
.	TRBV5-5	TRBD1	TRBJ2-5	CATRQGPTETQYF	TGTGCCACCAGACAGGGCCCCACAGAGACCCAGTACTTC
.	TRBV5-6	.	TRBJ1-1	CASSFRGKMNTEAFF	TGTGCCAGCAGCTTTAGGGGAAAAATGAACACTGAAGCTTTCTTT
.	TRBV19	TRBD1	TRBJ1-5	CASSQQGRPQHF	TGTGCCAGTAGTCAACAGGGGAGGCCCCAGCATTTT
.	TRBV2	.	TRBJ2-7	CASSGGWGVHEQYF	TGTGCCAGCAGTGGGGGATGGGGGGTCCACGAGCAGTACTTC
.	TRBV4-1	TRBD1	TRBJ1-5	CASSLTGVQPQHF	TGCGCCAGCAGCCTGACAGGGGTTCAGCCCCAGCATTTT
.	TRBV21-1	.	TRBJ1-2	CASSKGDSPFGYTF	TGTGCCAGCAGCAAAGGGGACAGCCCCTTTGGCTACACCTTC
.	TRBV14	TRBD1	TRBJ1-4	CASSQGTRQGREKLFF	TGTGCCAGCAGCCAAGGGACTCGACAGGGAAGGGAAAAACTGTTTTTT
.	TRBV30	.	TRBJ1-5	CAWSRVNQPQHF	TGTGCCTGGAGCAGGGTCAATCAGCCCCAGCATTTT
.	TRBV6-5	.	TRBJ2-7	CASSYEQGHTYEQYF	TGTGCCAGCAGTTACGAGCAGGGGCATACCTACGAGCAGTACTTC
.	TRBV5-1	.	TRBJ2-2	CASSLETFTGELFF	TGCGCCAGCAGCTTGGAGACTTTCACCGGGGAGCTGTTTTTT
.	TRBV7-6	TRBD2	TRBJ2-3	CASSSSGFTDTQYF	TGTGCCAGCAGCTCTAGCGGGTTCACAGATACGCAGTATTTT
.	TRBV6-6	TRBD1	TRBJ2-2	CASSPGQGIGELFF	TGTGCCAGCAGTCCGGGACAGGGGATAGGGGAGCTGTTTTTT
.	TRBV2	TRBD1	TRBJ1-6	CASSLNRGNSPLHF	TGTGCCAGCAGTCTAAACAGGGGTAATTCACCCCTCCACTTT
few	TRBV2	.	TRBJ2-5	CASSRVPQETQYF	TGTGCCAGTTCTCGGGTCCCCCAAGAGACCCAGTACTTC